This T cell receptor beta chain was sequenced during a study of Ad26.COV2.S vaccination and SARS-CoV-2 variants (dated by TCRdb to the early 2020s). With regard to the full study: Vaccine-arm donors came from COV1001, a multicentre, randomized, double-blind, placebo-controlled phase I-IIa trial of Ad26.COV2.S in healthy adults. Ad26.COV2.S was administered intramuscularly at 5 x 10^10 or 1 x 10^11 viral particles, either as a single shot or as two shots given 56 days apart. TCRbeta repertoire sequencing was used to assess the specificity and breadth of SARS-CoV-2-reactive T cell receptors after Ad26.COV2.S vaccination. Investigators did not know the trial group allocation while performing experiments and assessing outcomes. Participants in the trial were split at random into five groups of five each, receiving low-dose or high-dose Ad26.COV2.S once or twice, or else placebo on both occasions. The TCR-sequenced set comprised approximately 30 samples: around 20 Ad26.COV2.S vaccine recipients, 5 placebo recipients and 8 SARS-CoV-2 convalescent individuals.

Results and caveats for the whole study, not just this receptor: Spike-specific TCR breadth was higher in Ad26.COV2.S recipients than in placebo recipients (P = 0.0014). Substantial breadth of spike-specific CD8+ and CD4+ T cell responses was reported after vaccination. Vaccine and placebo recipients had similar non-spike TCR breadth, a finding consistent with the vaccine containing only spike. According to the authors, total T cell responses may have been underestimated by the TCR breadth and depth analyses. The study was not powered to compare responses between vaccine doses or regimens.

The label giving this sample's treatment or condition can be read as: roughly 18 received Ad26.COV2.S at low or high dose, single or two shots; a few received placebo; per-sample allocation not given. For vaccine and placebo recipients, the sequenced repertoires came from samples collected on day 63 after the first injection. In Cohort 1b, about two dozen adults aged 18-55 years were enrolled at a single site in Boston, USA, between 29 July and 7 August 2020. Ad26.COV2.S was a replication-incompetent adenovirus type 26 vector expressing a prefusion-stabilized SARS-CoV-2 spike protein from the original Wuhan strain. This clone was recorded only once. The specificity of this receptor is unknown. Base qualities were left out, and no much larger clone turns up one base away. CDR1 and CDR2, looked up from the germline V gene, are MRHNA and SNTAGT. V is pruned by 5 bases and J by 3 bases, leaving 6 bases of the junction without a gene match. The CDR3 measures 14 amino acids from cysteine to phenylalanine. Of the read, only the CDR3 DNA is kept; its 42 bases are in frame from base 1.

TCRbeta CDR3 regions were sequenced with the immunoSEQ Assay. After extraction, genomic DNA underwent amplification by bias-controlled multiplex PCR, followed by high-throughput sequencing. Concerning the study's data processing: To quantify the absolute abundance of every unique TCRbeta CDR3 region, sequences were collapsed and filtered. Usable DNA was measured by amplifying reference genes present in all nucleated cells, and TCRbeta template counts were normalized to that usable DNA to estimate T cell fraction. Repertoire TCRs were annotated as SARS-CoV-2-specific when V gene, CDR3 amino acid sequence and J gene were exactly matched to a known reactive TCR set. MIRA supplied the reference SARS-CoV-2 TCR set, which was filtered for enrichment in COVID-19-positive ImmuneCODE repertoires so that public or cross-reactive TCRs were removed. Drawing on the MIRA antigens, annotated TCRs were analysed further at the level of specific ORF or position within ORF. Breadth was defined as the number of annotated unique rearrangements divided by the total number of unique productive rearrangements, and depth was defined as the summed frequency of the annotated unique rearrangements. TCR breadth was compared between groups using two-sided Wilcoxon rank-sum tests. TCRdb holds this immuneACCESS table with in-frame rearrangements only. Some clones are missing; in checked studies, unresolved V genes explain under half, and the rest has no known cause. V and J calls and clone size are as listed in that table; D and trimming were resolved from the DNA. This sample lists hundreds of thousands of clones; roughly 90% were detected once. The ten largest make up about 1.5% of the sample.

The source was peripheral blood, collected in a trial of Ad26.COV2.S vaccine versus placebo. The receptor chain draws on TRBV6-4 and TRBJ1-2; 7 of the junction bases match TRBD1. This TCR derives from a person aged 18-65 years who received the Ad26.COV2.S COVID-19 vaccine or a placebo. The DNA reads TGTGCCAGCAGTCCTGGACAGGTCGACTATGGCTACACCTTC. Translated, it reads CASSPGQVDYGYTF.